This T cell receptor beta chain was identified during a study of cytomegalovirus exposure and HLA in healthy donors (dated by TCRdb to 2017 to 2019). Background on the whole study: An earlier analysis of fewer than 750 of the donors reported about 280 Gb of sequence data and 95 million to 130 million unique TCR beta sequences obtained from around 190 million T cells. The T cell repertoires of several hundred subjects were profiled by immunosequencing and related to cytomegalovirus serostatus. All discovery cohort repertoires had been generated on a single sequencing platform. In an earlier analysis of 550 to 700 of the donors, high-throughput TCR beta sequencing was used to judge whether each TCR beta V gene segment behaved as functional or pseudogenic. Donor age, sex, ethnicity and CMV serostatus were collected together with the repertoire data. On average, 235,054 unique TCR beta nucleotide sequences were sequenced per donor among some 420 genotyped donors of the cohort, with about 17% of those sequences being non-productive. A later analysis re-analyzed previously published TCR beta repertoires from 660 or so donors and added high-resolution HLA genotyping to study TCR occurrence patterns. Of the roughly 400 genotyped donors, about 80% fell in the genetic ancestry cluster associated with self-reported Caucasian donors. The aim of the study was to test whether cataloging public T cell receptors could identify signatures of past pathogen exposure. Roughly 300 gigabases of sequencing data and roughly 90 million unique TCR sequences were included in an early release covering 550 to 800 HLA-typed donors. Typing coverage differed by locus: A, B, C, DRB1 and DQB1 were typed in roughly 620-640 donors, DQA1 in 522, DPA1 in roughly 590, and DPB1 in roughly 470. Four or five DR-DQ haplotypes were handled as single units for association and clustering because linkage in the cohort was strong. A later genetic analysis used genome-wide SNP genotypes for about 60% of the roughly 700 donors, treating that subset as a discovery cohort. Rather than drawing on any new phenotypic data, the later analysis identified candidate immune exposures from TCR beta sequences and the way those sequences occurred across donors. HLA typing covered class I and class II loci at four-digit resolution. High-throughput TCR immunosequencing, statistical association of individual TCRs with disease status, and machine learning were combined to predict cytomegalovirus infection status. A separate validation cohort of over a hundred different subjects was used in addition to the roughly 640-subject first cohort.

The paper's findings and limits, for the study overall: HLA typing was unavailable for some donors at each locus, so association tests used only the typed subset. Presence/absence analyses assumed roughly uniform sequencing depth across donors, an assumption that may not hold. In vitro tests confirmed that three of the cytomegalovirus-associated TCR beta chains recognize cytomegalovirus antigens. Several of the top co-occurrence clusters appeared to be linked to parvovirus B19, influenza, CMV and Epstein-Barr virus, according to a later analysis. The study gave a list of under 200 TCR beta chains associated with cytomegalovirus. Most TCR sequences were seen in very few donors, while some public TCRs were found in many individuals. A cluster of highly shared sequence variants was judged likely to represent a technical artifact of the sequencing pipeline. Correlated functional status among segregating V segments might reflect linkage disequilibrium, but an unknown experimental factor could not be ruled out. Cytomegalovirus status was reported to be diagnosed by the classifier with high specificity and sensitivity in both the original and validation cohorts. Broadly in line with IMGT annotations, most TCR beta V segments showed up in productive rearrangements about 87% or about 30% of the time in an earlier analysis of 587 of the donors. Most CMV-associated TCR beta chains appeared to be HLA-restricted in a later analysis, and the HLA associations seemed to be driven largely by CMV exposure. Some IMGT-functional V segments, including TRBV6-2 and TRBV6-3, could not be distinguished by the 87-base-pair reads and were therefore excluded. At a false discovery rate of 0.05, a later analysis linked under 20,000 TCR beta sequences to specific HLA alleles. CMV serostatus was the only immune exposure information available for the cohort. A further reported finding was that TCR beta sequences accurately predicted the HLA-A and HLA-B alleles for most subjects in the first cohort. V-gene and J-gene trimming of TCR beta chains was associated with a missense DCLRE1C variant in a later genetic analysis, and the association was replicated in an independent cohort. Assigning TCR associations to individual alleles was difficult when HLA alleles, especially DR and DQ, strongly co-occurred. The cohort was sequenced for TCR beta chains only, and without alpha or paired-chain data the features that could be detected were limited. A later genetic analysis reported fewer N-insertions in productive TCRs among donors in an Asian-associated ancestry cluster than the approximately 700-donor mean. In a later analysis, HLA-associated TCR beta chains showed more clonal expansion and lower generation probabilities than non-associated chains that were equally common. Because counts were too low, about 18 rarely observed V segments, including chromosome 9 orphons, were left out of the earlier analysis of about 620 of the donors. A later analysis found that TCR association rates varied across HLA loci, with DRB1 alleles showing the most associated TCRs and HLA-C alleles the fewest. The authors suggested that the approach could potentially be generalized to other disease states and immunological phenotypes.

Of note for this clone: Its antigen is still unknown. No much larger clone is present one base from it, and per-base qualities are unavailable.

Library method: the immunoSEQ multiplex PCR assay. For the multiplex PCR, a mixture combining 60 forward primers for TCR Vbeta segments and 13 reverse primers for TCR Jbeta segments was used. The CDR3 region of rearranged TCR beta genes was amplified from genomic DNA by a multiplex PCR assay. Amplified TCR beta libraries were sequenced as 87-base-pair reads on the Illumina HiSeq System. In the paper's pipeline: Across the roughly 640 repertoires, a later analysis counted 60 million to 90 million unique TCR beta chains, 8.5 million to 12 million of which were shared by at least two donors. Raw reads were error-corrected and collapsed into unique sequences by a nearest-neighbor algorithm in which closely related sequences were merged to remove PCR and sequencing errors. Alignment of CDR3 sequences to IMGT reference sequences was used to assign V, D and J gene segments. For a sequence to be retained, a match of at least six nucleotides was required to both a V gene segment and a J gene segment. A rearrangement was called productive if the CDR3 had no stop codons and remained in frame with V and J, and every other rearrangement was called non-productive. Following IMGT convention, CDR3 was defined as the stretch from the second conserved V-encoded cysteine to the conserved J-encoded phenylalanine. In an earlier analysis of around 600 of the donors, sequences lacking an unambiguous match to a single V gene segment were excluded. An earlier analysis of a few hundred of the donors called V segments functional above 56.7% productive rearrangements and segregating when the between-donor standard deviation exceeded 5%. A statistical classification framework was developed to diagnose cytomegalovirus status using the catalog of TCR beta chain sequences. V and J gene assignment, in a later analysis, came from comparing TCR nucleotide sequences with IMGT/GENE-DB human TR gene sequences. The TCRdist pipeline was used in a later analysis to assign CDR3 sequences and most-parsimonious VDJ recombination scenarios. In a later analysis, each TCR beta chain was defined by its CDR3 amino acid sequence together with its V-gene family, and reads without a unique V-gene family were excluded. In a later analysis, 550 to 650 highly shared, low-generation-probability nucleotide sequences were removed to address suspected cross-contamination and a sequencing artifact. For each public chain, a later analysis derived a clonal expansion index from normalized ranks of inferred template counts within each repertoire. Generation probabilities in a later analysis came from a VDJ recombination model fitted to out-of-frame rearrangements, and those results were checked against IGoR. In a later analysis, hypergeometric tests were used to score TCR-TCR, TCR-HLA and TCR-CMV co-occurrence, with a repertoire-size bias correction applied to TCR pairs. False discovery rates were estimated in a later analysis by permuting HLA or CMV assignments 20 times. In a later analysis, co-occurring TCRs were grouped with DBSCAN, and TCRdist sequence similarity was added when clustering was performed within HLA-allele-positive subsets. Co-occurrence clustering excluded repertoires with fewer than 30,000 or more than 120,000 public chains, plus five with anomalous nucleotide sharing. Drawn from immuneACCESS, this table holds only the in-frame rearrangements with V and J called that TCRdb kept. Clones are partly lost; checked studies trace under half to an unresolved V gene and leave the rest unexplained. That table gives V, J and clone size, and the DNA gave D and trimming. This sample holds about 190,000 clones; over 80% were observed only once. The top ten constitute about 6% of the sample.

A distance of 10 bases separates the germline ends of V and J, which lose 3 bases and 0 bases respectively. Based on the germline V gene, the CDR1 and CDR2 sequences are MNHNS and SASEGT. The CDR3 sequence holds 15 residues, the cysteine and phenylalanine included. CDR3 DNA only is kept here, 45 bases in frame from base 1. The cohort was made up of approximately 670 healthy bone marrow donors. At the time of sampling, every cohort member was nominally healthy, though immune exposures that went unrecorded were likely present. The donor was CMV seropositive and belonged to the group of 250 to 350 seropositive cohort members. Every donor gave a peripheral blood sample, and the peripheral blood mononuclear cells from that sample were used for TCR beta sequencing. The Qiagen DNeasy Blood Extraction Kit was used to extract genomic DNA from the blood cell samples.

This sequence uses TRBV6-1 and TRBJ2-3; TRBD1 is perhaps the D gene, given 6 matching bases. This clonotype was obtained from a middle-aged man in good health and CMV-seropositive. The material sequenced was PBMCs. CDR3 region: CASSDGGFSTDTQYF. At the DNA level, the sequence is TGTGCCAGCAGTGATGGGGGCTTTAGCACAGATACGCAGTATTTT.